One and the same sample provided the 15 T cell receptor beta chains below, sequenced in a study of T cell clonality in common variable immunodeficiency. The study's findings and limits: Reportedly, TCR beta sequences from common variable immunodeficiency showed fewer deletions and N-nucleotide insertions.

These receptors lack a known antigen. The table came from immunoSEQ multiplex PCR; TCRdb's copy has only in-frame clones and leaves some out. This sample comprises about 28,000 clones, none seen once only. Source material: peripheral blood mononuclear cells. The receptors stem from a human donor with common variable immunodeficiency.

Note on this clone: The read ends 3 residues shy of where the CDR3 ends; the end is completed using the germline J gene. The chain joins TRBV19 to TRBJ2-2; D tentatively reads TRBD1 or TRBD2 (6 bases each). The CDR3 has 15 residues. Trimming pared 10 bases from V and 3 bases from J, leaving 18 bases between. CDR1 and CDR2 from the germline V gene are LNHDA and SQIVND (reference sequence). The CDR3: CATTRGGGYTGELFF. The covered CDR3 bases are TGTGCCACCACCAGAGGAGGGGGATACACCGGGGAG.

This clone came up a few times. The covered CDR3 bases are TGTGCCAGTAGTATAGATCTTAGGCGGGGAGCCTACGAG. Translated, it gives CASSIDLRRGAYE. The CDR3 reads in full as CASSIDLRRGAYEQYF. J is TRBJ2-7 and V is TRBV19, with D possibly TRBD2 on 6 matching bases. The missing CDR3 end, 3 residues past where the read stops, is filled in from the germline J gene. The CDR3 runs to 16 residues. Trimming took 0 bases from V and 2 from J, leaving 14 bases between them. Germline V gene lookup returns CDR1 LNHDA and CDR2 SQIVND (reference sequence).

This clone was seen a few times. The DNA ends 3 residues before the CDR3 does, and the rest of the CDR3 is filled in from the germline J gene. The chain carries TRBV2 and TRBJ2-5; TRBD2 aligns across 8 bases. CDR1 is SNHLY and CDR2 is FYNNEI in the germline V gene. Trimming at V came to 7 bases and at J to 1 base, leaving 5 bases not matched to a gene. The CDR3 is 14 residues long. Here the CDR3 reads CASISGEFQETQYF. The CDR3 DNA, read in part, is TGTGCCAGCATTAGCGGGGAGTTCCAAGAGACC. The full variable domain, in which reference TRBV2 and TRBJ2-5 provide the parts outside the CDR3, is EPEVTQTPSHQVTQMGQEVILRCVPISNHLYFYWYRQILGQKVEFLVSFYNNEISEKSEIFDDQFSVERPDGSNFTLKIRSTKLEDSAMYFCASISGEFQETQYFGPGTRLLVL.

Only a few counts were recorded for this clone. The CDR3 extends 3 residues past the end of the read, so its final part is completed from the germline J gene. This sequence joins TRBV7-6 and TRBJ1-6; 7 bases map to TRBD1. The CDR3 consists of 14 residues. CDR1 is SGHVS and CDR2 is FNYEAQ in the germline V gene. The ends lost 4 bases at V and 10 bases at J; junction bases unmatched: 7. CDR3 residues: CASSYGTESSPLHF. Incomplete CDR3 DNA: TGTGCCAGCAGCTACGGGACAGAGTCGTCACCC.

This clone was seen more than once but under ten times. Read coverage stops 3 residues before the CDR3 terminus; the germline J gene supplies the remainder. V gene TRBV6-2 or TRBV6-3 combines with J gene TRBJ1-2; D remains ambiguous. The CDR3 totals 14 residues. Germline V gene data show CDR1 as MNHEY and CDR2 as SVGEGT. The CDR3 DNA, read in part, is TGTGCCAGCAGATCCGGGGAAAACTCCTACCGC. Translated, it gives CASRSGENSYR. The full CDR3 sequence reads CASRSGENSYRYTF.

This clone was recorded at least ten times. The sequence runs out 3 residues before the end of the CDR3; the remainder is reconstructed from the germline J gene. The chain carries TRBV10-1 and TRBJ1-5; D remains unclear. Deletions cut 3 bases from V and 8 bases from J, with 11 bases between. CDR1 and CDR2 (germline): WNHNN, SYGVQD (reference sequence). The CDR3 totals 13 residues. The sequenced CDR3 bases are TGCGCCAGCAGTGATACGGTAGCGAAGCCC. This translates into CASSDTVAKP. The CDR3 as a whole reads CASSDTVAKPQHF.

This clone has at least ten counts. Read sequence stops 3 residues before the CDR3 end, and the germline J gene provides the missing end. The chain couples TRBV29-1 to TRBJ1-2; D is unclear. This CDR3 spans 12 amino acids. Germline V gives CDR1 SQVTM, CDR2 ANQGSEA. Between the trimmed V and J ends, which lost 6 bases and 3 bases, there was a span of 11 bases. Partial CDR3 DNA: TGCAGCGTACTAGACGGATACTATGGC. Translated, it gives CSVLDGYYG. The full CDR3 protein reads CSVLDGYYGYTF.

Concerning this clone: The DNA ends 3 residues before the CDR3 does, and the rest of the CDR3 is filled in from the germline J gene. The chain combines TRBV20-1 with TRBJ2-1; 11 bases map to TRBD2. This CDR3 is built from 19 residues. The trim removed 6 bases at V and 1 base at J, leaving 17 bases unmatched. Germline V gene data show CDR1 as DFQATT and CDR2 as SNEGSKA (reference sequence). CDR3 amino acids: CSAYNLVTSGGHSYNEQFF. The CDR3 DNA, read in part, is TGCAGTGCCTATAACCTCGTCACTAGCGGGGGACATTCCTACAATGAG.

This clone was seen more than once but under ten times. The read terminates 3 residues before the CDR3 end, so the remaining end is supplied by the germline J gene. The chain carries TRBV7-8 and TRBJ2-1; a weak D match, TRBD1 (5 bases). Trimming removed 2 bases at V and 5 bases at J, with 19 bases between. The CDR3 has 17 amino acids. The germline gives CDR1 SGHVS, CDR2 FQNEAQ. The sequenced CDR3 bases are TGTGCCAGCAGCTTATATAGAATAGTCGACAGAGACAATGAG. Its protein product is CASSLYRIVDRDNE. The complete CDR3 protein is CASSLYRIVDRDNEQFF.

The table lists this clone with many counts. The CDR3 is cut off 3 residues early in the read; its end comes from the germline J gene. The chain employs TRBV6-2 or TRBV6-3 and TRBJ2-7; D is unclear. Germline values: CDR1 MNHEY, CDR2 SVGEGT. This CDR3 spans 14 amino acids. The V and J ends lost 6 bases and 0 bases respectively, with 12 bases between them. The CDR3 reads CASSTTYPSYEQYF. The sequenced part of the CDR3 DNA is TGTGCCAGCAGCACAACGTACCCCTCCTACGAG.

This clone was counted ten times or more. The CDR3 goes on 3 residues after the read ends, and that part is filled in from the germline J gene. V and J are TRBV7-3 and TRBJ2-1, with 8 nucleotides matching TRBD2. Germline V gene sequence: CDR1 SGHTA, CDR2 FQGTGA. The CDR3 runs to 17 residues. V lost 5 bases, J lost 0 bases, and 9 bases stayed unmatched. CDR3 DNA, as far as it was read: TGTGCCAGCAGCCCAAGGGGCGGGGGGAGCTCCTACAATGAG. Protein: CASSPRGGGSSYNE. The entire CDR3 protein is CASSPRGGGSSYNEQFF.

This clone was seen ten or more times. The read ends 3 residues before the CDR3 terminus; that terminus is restored from the germline J gene. V gene TRBV20-1 combines with J gene TRBJ2-1; 8 nucleotides align to TRBD2. CDR1 and CDR2 (germline): DFQATT, SNEGSKA (reference sequence). The CDR3 is 14 amino acids. The V segment lost 6 bases and the J segment 6 bases; nucleotides outside the gene matches: 10. This CDR3 is CSAPREGQGNEQFF. CDR3 bases read: TGCAGTGCCCCCCGGGAGGGGCAGGGCAATGAG.

There are a few counts of this clone. The CDR3 end falls 3 residues outside the read, so it is completed with the germline J gene. V and J are TRBV19 and TRBJ1-6, with TRBD1 matching 7 bases. Germline V gene data show CDR1 as LNHDA and CDR2 as SQIVND (reference sequence). V was pared by 4 bases and J by 6 bases, with 3 bases of the junction left unmatched. The CDR3 is 14 residues long. The part of the CDR3 DNA that was read is TGTGCCAGTAGTAACCGGGACAGTAATTCACCC. Translation: CASSNRDSNSP. The whole CDR3 region reads CASSNRDSNSPLHF.

On this clone itself: Read sequence stops 3 residues before the CDR3 end, and the germline J gene provides the missing end. This chain links TRBV18 with TRBJ2-3, with TRBD1 identical over 9 bases. The CDR3 totals 16 residues. V gave up 3 bases and J gave up 4 bases; unmatched junction bases: 8. CDR1 is KGHSH and CDR2 is LQKENI in the germline V gene. The CDR3 here is CASSPWTGEAPDTQYF. CDR3 DNA (partial): TGTGCCAGCTCACCTTGGACAGGGGAGGCCCCAGATACG.

This clone is labeled as medium-sized. The read falls 3 residues short of the CDR3 end, and the missing part is taken from the germline J gene. The V gene is TRBV30, the J gene TRBJ1-6; tentative D call: TRBD1 (6 bases). Trimming left V 3 bases short and J 9 bases short, with 15 bases between. Germline lookup yields CDR1 GTSNPN and CDR2 SVGIG (reference sequence). The CDR3 has 14 amino acids. This CDR3 reads CAWSLGQPTSPLHF. The covered CDR3 bases are TGTGCCTGGAGCCTCGGACAGCCCACTTCACCC.